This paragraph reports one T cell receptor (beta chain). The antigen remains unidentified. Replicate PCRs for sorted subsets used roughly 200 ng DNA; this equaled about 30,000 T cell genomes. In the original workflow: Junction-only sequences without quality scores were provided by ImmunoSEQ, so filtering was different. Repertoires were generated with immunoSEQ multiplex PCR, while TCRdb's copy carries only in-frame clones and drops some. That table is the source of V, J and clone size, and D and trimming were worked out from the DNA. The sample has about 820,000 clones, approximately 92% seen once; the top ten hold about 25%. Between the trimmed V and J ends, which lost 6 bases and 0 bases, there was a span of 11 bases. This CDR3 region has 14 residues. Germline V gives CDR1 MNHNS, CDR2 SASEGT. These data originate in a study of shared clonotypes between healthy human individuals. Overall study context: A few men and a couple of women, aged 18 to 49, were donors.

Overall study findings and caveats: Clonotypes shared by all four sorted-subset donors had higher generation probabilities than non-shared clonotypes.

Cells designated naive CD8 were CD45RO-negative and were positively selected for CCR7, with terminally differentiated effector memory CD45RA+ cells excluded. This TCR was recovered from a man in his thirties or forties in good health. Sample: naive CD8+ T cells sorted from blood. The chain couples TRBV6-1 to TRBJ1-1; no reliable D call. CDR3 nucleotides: TGTGCCAGCAGCCCGACGGGTATGAACACTGAAGCTTTCTTT. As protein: CASSPTGMNTEAFF.